This passage covers 21 T cell receptor beta chains from one sample sequenced in a study of control samples from healthy donors and cancer patients. The data were produced by immunoSEQ multiplex PCR, yet TCRdb's version contains in-frame clones alone and is incomplete. In the table there are tens of thousands of clones, 85% to 95% of which are singletons. The sequenced sample consisted of PBMCs. These receptors all come from a man aged 30-40 years with colorectal cancer.

The chain links TRBV19 to TRBJ2-3, with TRBD1 matching over 11 bases. Losses at the gene ends were 7 bases for V and 1 base for J; bases not matched to a gene: 10. In germline, CDR1 is LNHDA, CDR2 SQIVND (reference sequence). CDR3 length: 17 amino acids. The DNA for the CDR3 is TGTGCCAGTATCCCAGGGACAGGGGGAGTGGGCACAGATACGCAGTATTTT. Translation gives CASIPGTGGVGTDTQYF.

The CDR3, as DNA: TGTGCCAGCACAAAGGACAGGGGGATGACTAATGAAAAACTGTTTTTT. Translated: CASTKDRGMTNEKLFF. This rearrangement joins TRBV6-4 to TRBJ1-4, with 10 bases identical to TRBD1. Germline assignment: CDR1 MRHNA and CDR2 SNTAGT. CDR3 length equals 16 residues. V shed 7 bases and J 2 bases; nucleotides not matched to a gene: 7.

This chain joins TRBV18 and TRBJ2-1, with 13 nucleotides matching TRBD2. CDR1 and CDR2 (germline): KGHSH, LQKENI. This CDR3 comprises 15 residues. Trimming removed 6 bases from V and 6 bases from J; junction bases left unmatched: 5. In DNA, the CDR3 is TGTGCCAGCTCTTCGGGACTAGCGGGGCCCAATGAGCAGTTCTTC. Protein product: CASSSGLAGPNEQFF.

This clone has just one count. The chain recombines TRBV5-1 with TRBJ2-1, with a possible D match to TRBD1 (7 bases). V shed 4 bases and J shed 2 bases, with 13 bases lying between them. Per germline, CDR1 SGHRS and CDR2 YFSETQ. CDR3 length: 15 amino acids. CDR3 loop: CASSDGGQTYNEQFF. CDR3 nucleotides: TGCGCCAGCAGCGACGGGGGACAGACCTACAATGAGCAGTTCTTC. Full variable domain (outside the CDR3, taken from reference TRBV5-1 and TRBJ2-1): KAGVTQTPRYLIKTRGQQVTLSCSPISGHRSVSWYQQTPGQGLQFLFEYFSETQRNKGNFPGRFSGRQFSNSRSEMNVSTLELGDSALYLCASSDGGQTYNEQFFGPGTRLTVL.

This clone was detected only once. The chain is built from TRBV2 and TRBJ2-5; D may correspond to TRBD1 or TRBD2 (6 bases each). This CDR3 spans 14 amino acids. Germline V gives CDR1 SNHLY, CDR2 FYNNEI. Trimming removed 7 bases from V and 5 bases from J, with 17 bases in between. The CDR3 spells CASNTGGGRETQYF. The CDR3 DNA sequence: TGTGCCAGCAACACCGGTGGGGGGCGGGAGACCCAGTACTTC.

About this clone: An end of the junction differs from the germline gene, which may be a read error. Other DNA sequences of this sample code for an identical CDR3. The V and J genes are TRBV4-1 and TRBJ2-1; D unclear. The CDR3 contains 17 residues. CDR1 is MGHRA, CDR2 YSYEKL, per germline. The chain's CDR3 is CASSQEVASRSYNEQFF. The CDR3 DNA sequence: TGCGCCAGTAGCCAAGAGGTCGCAAGTCGCTCCTACAATGAGCAGTTCTTC.

V usage is TRBV19 and J usage is TRBJ2-4, with unresolved D. The germline V and J ends were trimmed by 4 bases and 8 bases, with 15 bases remaining between them. This CDR3 region has 14 residues. CDR1 and CDR2 from the germline V gene are LNHDA and SQIVND (reference sequence). CDR3 amino acids: CASSTVALPDIQYF. In DNA form, the CDR3 reads TGTGCCAGTAGTACTGTCGCCCTGCCGGACATTCAGTACTTC.

This chain connects TRBV12-3 or TRBV12-4 to TRBJ2-1, with a possible D match to TRBD1 (6 bases). The CDR3 consists of 13 residues. V lost 8 bases and J 4 bases, leaving 12 bases between the germline ends. The CDR3 nucleotides are TGTGCCAGCGGCCAGGGGCGATACAATGAGCAGTTCTTC. Its protein is CASGQGRYNEQFF.

The chain has TRBV2 and TRBJ2-2; TRBD2 is a possible D gene (7 bases). Germline-derived CDR1 and CDR2 are SNHLY and FYNNEI. This CDR3 has 14 amino acids. The germline V and J ends were trimmed by 8 bases and 4 bases, with 14 bases remaining between them. The CDR3 is CASAGGPSTGELFF. CDR3 nucleotides: TGTGCCAGCGCCGGGGGGCCGAGCACCGGGGAGCTGTTTTTT.

This chain joins TRBV18 and TRBJ2-1, with a possible D match to TRBD1 (5 bases). V lost 3 bases, J lost 7 bases, and 7 bases lay in between. The length of the CDR3 is 12 residues. Germline-derived CDR1 and CDR2 are KGHSH and LQKENI. CDR3 DNA sequence: TGTGCCAGCTCACCTCAGGGAAATGAGCAGTTCTTC. Amino acids: CASSPQGNEQFF.

V usage is TRBV15 and J usage is TRBJ1-3; tentative D call: TRBD1 (6 bases). Germline loops: CDR1 LNHNV, CDR2 YYDKDF (reference sequence). Trimming stripped 7 bases from V and 4 bases from J, with 17 bases between. The length of the CDR3 is 15 residues. The CDR3 DNA reads as TGTGCCACCACCAAGGGGGGTGGGGCAGGAAACACCATATATTTT. As protein: CATTKGGGAGNTIYF.

This chain joins TRBV5-5 and TRBJ1-1; D may be TRBD1 (6 bases). Trimming cost V 3 bases and J 3 bases, with 12 bases left between them. Germline V CDR1 and CDR2: SGHKS, YYEKEE (reference sequence). CDR3 length equals 14 residues. The DNA for the CDR3 is TGTGCCAGCAGCTCCACAGGGTTACACACTGAAGCTTTCTTT. The encoded protein is CASSSTGLHTEAFF.

The gene calls are TRBV30 and TRBJ1-1, with a tentative D call TRBD1 (5 bases). The CDR3 covers 12 residues. Germline CDR1 reads GTSNPN; CDR2 reads SVGIG (reference sequence). Trimming took off 8 bases at V and 4 bases at J, with 14 bases between the two ends. The CDR3 sequence is CAGLLRGTEAFF. CDR3 sequence (DNA): TGTGCCGGACTGCTGAGGGGCACTGAAGCTTTCTTT.

The V call is TRBV19, the J call TRBJ2-1, with 7 bases aligning to TRBD2. This CDR3 has 16 residues. Germline V gene sequence: CDR1 LNHDA, CDR2 SQIVND (reference sequence). V dropped 2 bases and J dropped 8; count of bases not matched to a gene: 12. DNA for the CDR3: TGTGCCAGTAGTATAAATGGCGGGGGTCTATGGGATGAGCAGTTCTTC. Residues: CASSINGGGLWDEQFF.

The count of this clone is one. This chain uses TRBV7-9 with TRBJ2-1, with 9 bases lining up with TRBD2. This CDR3 has 16 amino acids. Unmatched junction bases numbered 6, after V lost 3 bases and J lost 3 bases. The germline V gene has CDR1 SEHNR and CDR2 FQNEAQ (reference sequence). CDR3: CASSFKASGVYNEQFF. The CDR3 bases are TGTGCCAGCAGCTTTAAGGCTAGCGGGGTCTACAATGAGCAGTTCTTC.

This sequence joins TRBV7-9 and TRBJ2-1; D may correspond to TRBD1 or TRBD2 (5 bases each). From germline, CDR1 is SEHNR and CDR2 FQNEAQ (reference sequence). V lost 4 bases, J lost 7 bases, and 17 bases lay in between. The CDR3 covers 15 residues. In DNA form, the CDR3 reads TGTGCCAGCAGCTCCTCCGGGACCATCAAAAATGAGCAGTTCTTC. This codes for CASSSSGTIKNEQFF.

The V call is TRBV6-1, the J call TRBJ1-1; the D gene is possibly TRBD1 (5 bases). This CDR3 region has 17 residues. Germline V gene lookup returns CDR1 MNHNS and CDR2 SASEGT. V lost 0 bases and J lost 8, with 22 bases in between. The CDR3, as DNA: TGTGCCAGCAGTGAAGCGGAGTTTCCAGGGTCGGTCCTGGAAGCTTTCTTT. This gives the protein CASSEAEFPGSVLEAFF.

J is TRBJ1-3 and V is TRBV4-3; 9 bases align to TRBD1. The germline V gene encodes CDR1 LGHNA and CDR2 YSLEER. The CDR3 consists of 16 residues. With 1 base clipped from V and 2 bases from J, the junction kept 3 bases outside the gene matches. The CDR3: CASSQVGTGTGNTIYF. The DNA for the CDR3 is TGCGCCAGCAGCCAAGTGGGGACAGGGACTGGAAACACCATATATTTT.

The chain couples TRBV4-1 to TRBJ1-4, with D unclear. There are 18 residues in the CDR3. CDR1 is MGHRA and CDR2 is YSYEKL in the germline V gene. Trimming cost V 1 base and J 7 bases, with 22 bases left between them. CDR3 region: CASSQGWIKDVNGEKLFF. The CDR3 DNA reads TGCGCCAGCAGCCAAGGTTGGATTAAGGACGTTAATGGTGAAAAACTGTTTTTT.

V is TRBV5-1 and J is TRBJ2-1; TRBD1 agrees at 9 bases. V lost 1 base to trimming and J lost 3 bases; unmatched junction nucleotides: 8. This CDR3 contains 17 residues. Germline V CDR1 and CDR2: SGHRS, YFSETQ. In DNA form, the CDR3 reads TGCGCCAGCAGCTTGAGGGGCCTGGGACAGGGCTACAATGAGCAGTTCTTC. It yields the protein CASSLRGLGQGYNEQFF.

This chain joins TRBV10-1 and TRBJ2-5; D ambiguous. The CDR3 consists of 15 residues. Germline V gene sequence: CDR1 WNHNN, CDR2 SYGVQD (reference sequence). V was clipped by 0 bases and J by 4 bases, with 12 bases between them. CDR3 residues: CASSESSPIRETQYF. CDR3 in DNA: TGCGCCAGCAGTGAGTCGTCCCCCATCAGAGAGACCCAGTACTTC.